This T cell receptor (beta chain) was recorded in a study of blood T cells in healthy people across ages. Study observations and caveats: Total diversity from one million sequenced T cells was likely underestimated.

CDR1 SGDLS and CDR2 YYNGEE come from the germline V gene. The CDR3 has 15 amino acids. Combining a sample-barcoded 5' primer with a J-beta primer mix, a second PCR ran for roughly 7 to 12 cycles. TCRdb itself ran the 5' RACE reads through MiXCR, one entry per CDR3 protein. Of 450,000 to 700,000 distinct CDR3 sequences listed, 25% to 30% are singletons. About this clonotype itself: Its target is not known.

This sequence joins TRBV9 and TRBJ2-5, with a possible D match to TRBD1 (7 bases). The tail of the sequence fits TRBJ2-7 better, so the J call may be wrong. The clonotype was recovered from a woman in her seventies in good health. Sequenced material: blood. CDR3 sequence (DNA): TGTGCCAGCAGCCCCAGGGGGGACAGCAATTACGAGCAGTACTTC. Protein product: CASSPRGDSNYEQYF.